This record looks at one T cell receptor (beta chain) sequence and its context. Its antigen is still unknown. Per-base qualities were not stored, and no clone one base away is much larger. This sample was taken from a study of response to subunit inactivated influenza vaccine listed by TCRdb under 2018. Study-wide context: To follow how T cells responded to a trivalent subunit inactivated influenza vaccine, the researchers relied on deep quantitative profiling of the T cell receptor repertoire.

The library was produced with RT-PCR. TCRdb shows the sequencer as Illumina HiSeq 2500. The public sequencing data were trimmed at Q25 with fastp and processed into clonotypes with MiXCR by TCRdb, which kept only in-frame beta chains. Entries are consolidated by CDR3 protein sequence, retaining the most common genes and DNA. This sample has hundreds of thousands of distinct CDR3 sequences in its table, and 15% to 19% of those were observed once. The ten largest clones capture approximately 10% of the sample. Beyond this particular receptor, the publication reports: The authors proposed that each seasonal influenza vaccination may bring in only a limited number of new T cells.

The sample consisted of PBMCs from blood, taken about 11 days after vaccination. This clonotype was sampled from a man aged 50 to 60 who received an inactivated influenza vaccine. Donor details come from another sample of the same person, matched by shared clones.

CDR3 reads: CASSYSRGGYEQYF. The sequence in DNA is TGTGCCAGCAGTTACTCGAGAGGGGGATACGAGCAGTACTTC. The V and J segments used are TRBV6-2 or TRBV6-3 and TRBJ2-7, and TRBD1 may be the D gene, going by 6 matching bases. Via the germline V gene, CDR1 is MNHEY and CDR2 SVGEGT. Trimming removed 0 bases from V and 4 bases from J, leaving 10 bases between the germline ends. There are 14 amino acids in the CDR3, from cysteine to phenylalanine inclusive. Only CDR3 DNA is held: 42 bases, read in frame from base 1.